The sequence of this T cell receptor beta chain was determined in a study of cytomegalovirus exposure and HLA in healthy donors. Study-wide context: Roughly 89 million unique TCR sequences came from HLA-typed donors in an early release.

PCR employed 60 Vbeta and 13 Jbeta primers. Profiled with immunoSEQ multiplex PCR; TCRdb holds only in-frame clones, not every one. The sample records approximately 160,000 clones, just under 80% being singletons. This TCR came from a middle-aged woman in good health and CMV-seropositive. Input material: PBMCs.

The CDR3 here is CASSVGGRSYEQYF. DNA of the CDR3: TGTGCCAGCAGCGTGGGAGGGAGGTCCTACGAGCAGTACTTC. The J gene is TRBJ2-5, the V gene TRBV9; 7 bases align to TRBD2. Gene TRBJ2-7 matches the end of the DNA better, so the J call may be wrong. The CDR3 runs to 14 residues. Germline assignment: CDR1 SGDLS and CDR2 YYNGEE.